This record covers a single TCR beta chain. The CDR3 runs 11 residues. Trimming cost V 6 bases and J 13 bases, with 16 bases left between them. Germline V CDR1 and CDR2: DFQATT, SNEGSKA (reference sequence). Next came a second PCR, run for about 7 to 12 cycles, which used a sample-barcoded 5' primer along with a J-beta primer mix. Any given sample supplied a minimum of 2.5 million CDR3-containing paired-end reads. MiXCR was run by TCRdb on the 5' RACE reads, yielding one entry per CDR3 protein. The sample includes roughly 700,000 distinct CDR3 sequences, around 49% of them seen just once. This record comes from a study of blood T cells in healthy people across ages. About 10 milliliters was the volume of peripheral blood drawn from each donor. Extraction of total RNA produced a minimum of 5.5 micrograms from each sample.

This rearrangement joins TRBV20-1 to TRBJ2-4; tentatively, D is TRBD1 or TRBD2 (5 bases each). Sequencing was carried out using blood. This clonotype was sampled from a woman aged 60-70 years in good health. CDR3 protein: CSANIGARQYF. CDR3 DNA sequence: TGCAGTGCCAACATCGGGGCGCGGCAGTACTTC.